A selection of T cell receptor beta chains follows, all from one sample in a study of control samples from healthy donors and cancer patients. Measured with immunoSEQ multiplex PCR; TCRdb has only the in-frame clones, and not every one. In the table there are around 100,000 clones, around 88% of which are singletons. The sequencing sample was made of blood. These receptors were obtained from a man aged 30 to 39 in good health. The conserved cysteine and the conserved F or W are not part of the CDR3 here.

j_call v_call cdr3_aa
TRBJ2-1 TRBV7-9 ASSLGPASDEQF
TRBJ1-6 TRBV18 ASSPGRNSPLH
TRBJ1-6 TRBV19 ASSSQRFNSPLH
TRBJ2-3 TRBV4-2 ASSQTSDTQY
TRBJ1-1 TRBV2 ASSVKMNTEAF
TRBJ2-7 TRBV6-5 ASSKVPYEQY
TRBJ2-2 TRBV9 ASSVEGTAGELF
TRBJ2-5 TRBV18 ASSPLVTGYEETQY
TRBJ1-2 TRBV6-1 ASSEGHGVRGYT
TRBJ1-4 TRBV7-2 ASSLEGRATNEKLF
TRBJ1-5 TRBV7-2 ASSSGQYSNQPQH
TRBJ2-7 TRBV4-3 ASSHQTGNYEQY
TRBJ1-1 TRBV2 ASSVGNVGAF
TRBJ2-7 TRBV24-1 ATSDSTGERYEQY
TRBJ1-6 TRBV7-3 ASSWKANSPLH
TRBJ1-4 TRBV7-9 ASSPWRGTSNEKLF
TRBJ2-2 TRBV7-9 ASIELAGVAGELF
TRBJ2-5 TRBV5-1 ASSLAPGTDQETQY
TRBJ2-1 TRBV4-2 ASSQSFQENEQF
TRBJ2-7 TRBV28 ASRISAGTDSYEQY
TRBJ2-7 TRBV7-4 ASSSGTGTSYEQY
TRBJ1-3 TRBV24-1 ATEGDGLPSSGNTIY
TRBJ2-5 TRBV9 ASSVVGKKRQGQETQY
TRBJ2-1 TRBV27 ASSPLQGSSYNEQF
TRBJ1-2 TRBV12-3/TRBV12-4 ASRPDIGYGYT
TRBJ1-5 TRBV19 ASRNEGNQPQH
TRBJ2-1 TRBV4-1 ASSQVAGGPFEQF
TRBJ2-6 TRBV11-2 ASSLLPGQAMSGANVLT
TRBJ1-5 TRBV19 ASPSETGLSISNQPQH
TRBJ2-3 TRBV9 ASSGTGSTNTQY
TRBJ1-1 TRBV10-2 ASSERDRGVNTEAF
TRBJ1-1 TRBV12-5 ASGLPTGSGAF
TRBJ2-2 TRBV25-1 ASSLPSGRAGELF
TRBJ2-7 TRBV2 ASSEFSYEQY
TRBJ2-1 TRBV7-2 ASSTRTSGSNEQF
TRBJ2-2 TRBV9 ASSVEREANTGELF
TRBJ1-5 TRBV19 ASSIAGTSNQPQH
TRBJ2-1 TRBV4-2 ASSQDVPNEQF
TRBJ1-1 TRBV5-8 ASSLDRSPEAF
TRBJ1-6 TRBV28 ASSLYLRAENSPLH
TRBJ2-1 TRBV15 ATSRDFAGGSYNEQF
TRBJ2-2 TRBV28 ASTPGLAPGELF
TRBJ2-3 TRBV24-1 ATSDKVTDTQY
TRBJ2-7 TRBV7-9 ASSYLGQGSYHEQY
TRBJ2-5 TRBV7-3 ASSPTSGILETQY
TRBJ2-7 TRBV4-3 ASSQELRYSYEQY
TRBJ2-1 TRBV11-2 ASSSMGTSYNEQF
TRBJ2-3 TRBV9 ASSVGGADTQY
TRBJ1-2 TRBV19 ASSRRQAYGYT
TRBJ2-3 TRBV24-1 ATSAFQKLAGGADTQY
TRBJ2-7 TRBV4-1 ASSTRTSGINYEQY
TRBJ2-7 TRBV4-1 ASSPRGLAGVGYEQY
TRBJ2-3 TRBV20-1 SASISGDSTDTQY
TRBJ1-5 TRBV19 ASSRGTPENQPQH
TRBJ2-1 TRBV10-2 ASSEAGGRNNEQF
TRBJ2-5 TRBV15 ATSVVRGLETQY
TRBJ1-4 TRBV30 AWSEQANEKLF
TRBJ2-7 TRBV6-2/TRBV6-3 ASSSRDRDEQY
TRBJ1-5 TRBV5-6 ASYPRAGAPNQPQH
TRBJ1-1 TRBV6-6 ASRKQADPEAF